The sequence of this TCR beta chain was determined in a study of Graves' ophthalmopathy and Graves' hyperthyroidism. The study amplified TCR beta CDR3 regions using RNA transcripts. The library came from an HTBI-primed first-round RT-PCR and a second-round multiplex PCR. Using its own MiXCR run on the multiplex PCR reads, TCRdb lists one record per CDR3 protein. Of 620,000 or so distinct CDR3 sequences listed, 22% are singletons. Aged 18 to 65, hyperthyroidism patients had new diagnoses of under 2 months' duration. Thyroid ultrasound, orbital computed tomography, TRAb, serum thyroxine and clinical symptoms formed the basis of diagnosis. Around 9.9 ml of fresh blood yielded the PBMCs by density gradient. The CDR3 spans 19 residues. The V end lost 2 bases, the J end lost 0 bases, and 20 bases lay between the germline ends. Germline CDR1 reads SGHRS; CDR2 reads YFSETQ. A few counts support this clonotype. What it binds is unknown.

Findings and caveats of the study: A 13-signature model separated ophthalmopathy from stable hyperthyroidism, 87.88% sensitivity, just over 80% specificity.

The sample consisted of peripheral blood. V and J are TRBV5-1 and TRBJ2-2, with D possibly matching TRBD1 (6 bases). This clonotype was obtained from a woman younger than 30 with stable Graves' hyperthyroidism. Some clones in this sample may be carry-over from other donors' samples. The CDR3 DNA reads TGCGCCAGCAGCTTAAACCCTACAGGGTCGCGGACGAACACCGGGGAGCTGTTTTTT. Translating gives CASSLNPTGSRTNTGELFF.